The present entry profiles one TCR beta chain with its context. The antigen it recognizes is unknown. Base qualities are not at hand, and no much larger clone is one base apart. This sample is drawn from a study of control samples from healthy donors and cancer patients (TCRdb year 2020). Library generation was performed with the immunoSEQ multiplex PCR assay. Sourced from immuneACCESS, this table was stored by TCRdb with only in-frame sequences that have V and J called. A share of the clones is absent; for the studies checked, an unresolved V gene accounts for under half, and the remainder has no known explanation. This sample comprises 150,000 to 200,000 clones, almost 90% of them detected only once. Approximately 1.5% of the sample is taken by the ten largest. The CDR3 runs 15 amino acids, cysteine and phenylalanine included. Only the CDR3 part of the read is kept: 45 bases, read in frame from the first base. Here V drops 6 bases and J drops 5 bases, and the junction holds 11 bases not matched to any gene. Via the germline V gene, CDR1 is SGHVS and CDR2 FQNEAQ.

Recombination joined TRBV7-8 with TRBJ2-7; the junction holds 9 bases that match TRBD1. The receptor was derived from a woman aged 50 to 60 in good health. Source material: blood. The CDR3: CASSPTGTGTNEQYF. The nucleotide sequence is TGTGCCAGCAGTCCGACCGGGACAGGGACCAACGAGCAGTACTTC.